This T cell receptor (beta chain) was documented in a study of shared clonotypes between healthy human individuals. The germline V gene encodes CDR1 SNHLY and CDR2 FYNNEI. Germline trimming cut 5 bases from V and 7 bases from J; bases unmatched to any gene: 5. The CDR3 is made up of 14 amino acids. Profiling relied on immunoSEQ multiplex PCR, and the TCRdb table lists in-frame clones only, not all of them. The table lists 730,000 or so clones, approximately 79% of them singletons. The specimen sequenced was memory CD4+ T cells sorted from blood. The subset: CD45RA-negative fraction. The J gene is TRBJ2-1, the V gene TRBV2; 10 positions match TRBD1. This receptor was taken from a woman under 40 in good health. The CDR3 sequence: CASSRQGASNEQFF. In nucleotides, the CDR3 is TGTGCCAGCAGTCGACAGGGGGCTTCAAATGAGCAGTTCTTC.